The 28 T cell receptor beta chains below were found in one sample sequenced in a study of shared T cell receptors in the human thymus. TCRdb's table, derived via immunoSEQ multiplex PCR, lists solely in-frame clones and lacks some. This table holds 700,000 or so clones, 80% to 90% found once. A further study also used this sample, focusing on human thymus T cells.

The sample comprised thymocytes. The source is a girl under three years old with a congenital heart defect.

On this clone itself: Other DNA sequences in the same sample also yield this CDR3. This rearrangement joins TRBV10-3 to TRBJ1-4; D might be TRBD1 (6 bases). In germline, CDR1 is ENHRY, CDR2 SYGVKD. The CDR3 loop spans 18 amino acids. Deletions cut 10 bases from V and 0 bases from J, with 24 bases between. The CDR3 reads CATGTFRDNPTTNEKLFF. In nucleotides, the CDR3 is TGTGCCACGGGGACCTTCCGGGACAACCCCACAACTAATGAAAAACTGTTTTTT.

The chain uses TRBV28 and TRBJ1-2; 7 bases line up with TRBD1. Germline CDR1 MDHEN, CDR2 SYDVKM. V shed 5 bases, J shed 1 base, and the junction held 19 bases outside the gene matches. The CDR3 spans 19 residues. In nucleotides, the CDR3 is TGTGCCAGCAGTCCCGGGACAGTTGGCGTATTTGGCTTTAACTATGGCTACACCTTC. Translating it yields CASSPGTVGVFGFNYGYTF.

The chain recombines TRBV28 with TRBJ2-3; the match to TRBD2 covers 16 bases. The CDR3 is made up of 21 amino acids. Per the germline V gene, CDR1 is MDHEN and CDR2 is SYDVKM. V lost 0 bases to trimming and J lost 3 bases; unmatched junction nucleotides: 12. The chain's CDR3 is CASSLCRGTSGGGLATDTQYF. In nucleotides, the CDR3 is TGTGCCAGCAGTTTATGCCGGGGGACTAGCGGGGGGGGCCTGGCTACAGATACGCAGTATTTT.

This chain uses TRBV7-9 with TRBJ1-2; 8 positions agree with TRBD1. This CDR3 comprises 16 residues. The V gene end was trimmed by 0 bases and the J gene end by 8 bases; junction bases not matched to a gene: 11. Germline-derived CDR1 and CDR2 are SEHNR and FQNEAQ (reference sequence). The CDR3: CASSLARDRGAGGYTF. CDR3 DNA sequence: TGTGCCAGCAGCTTAGCTCGAGACAGGGGTGCCGGGGGCTACACCTTC.

The V gene is TRBV6-1, the J gene TRBJ1-6; D is ambiguous. In germline, CDR1 is MNHNS, CDR2 SASEGT. The CDR3 consists of 17 residues. Trimming cost V 3 bases and J 0 bases, with 12 bases left between them. The CDR3 loop is CASSEYVSGSYNSPLHF. CDR3 sequence (DNA): TGTGCCAGCAGTGAGTACGTCAGCGGCTCCTATAATTCACCCCTCCACTTT.

This chain uses TRBV27 with TRBJ1-2, with 10 bases matching TRBD1. CDR3 length equals 15 residues. Germline V gene lookup returns CDR1 MNHEY and CDR2 SMNVEV (reference sequence). V shed 1 base, J shed 7 bases, and the junction held 6 bases outside the gene matches. The CDR3 spells CASSLCGQGDSGYTF. The CDR3 nucleotides are TGTGCCAGCAGTTTATGTGGACAGGGGGATAGTGGCTACACCTTC.

This clone has only a few counts. V usage is TRBV6-1 and J usage is TRBJ2-7, with D possibly TRBD1 on 5 matching bases. V lost 7 bases to trimming and J lost 4 bases, with 14 bases between them. Germline lookup yields CDR1 MNHNS and CDR2 SASEGT. CDR3 length: 13 residues. CDR3 in amino acids: CASIHRQTYEQYF. The CDR3 region has the DNA TGTGCCAGCATTCACAGACAGACATACGAGCAGTACTTC.

The chain employs TRBV7-8 and TRBJ2-7, with TRBD1 as a possible D gene (6 bases). The V gene lost 8 bases and the J gene lost 3 bases, with 17 bases spanning the gap. CDR1 and CDR2 (germline): SGHVS, FQNEAQ. This CDR3 is built from 14 residues. CDR3 loop: CASSAQDRDYEQYF. The CDR3 bases are TGTGCCAGCTCCGCCCAGGACAGAGACTACGAGCAGTACTTC.

The chain links TRBV10-3 to TRBJ2-5; no firm D call. The CDR3 has 12 amino acids. V shed 2 bases and J shed 5 bases, with 6 bases lying between them. Germline CDR1 is ENHRY and CDR2 is SYGVKD. CDR3 sequence (DNA): TGTGCCATCAGTGAGGTAGAGGAGACCCAGTACTTC. Amino acid sequence: CAISEVEETQYF.

Comments on this clone: This specimen includes other DNA sequences encoding the same CDR3. This chain links TRBV5-1 with TRBJ1-1; D is possibly TRBD1 (5 bases). The CDR3 sequence is 14 residues long. V lost 1 base, J lost 3 bases, and 10 bases lay in between. The V gene's germline CDR1 is SGHRS and CDR2 YFSETQ. In nucleotides, the CDR3 is TGCGCCAGCAGCTTGCGGGGGGGAGACACTGAAGCTTTCTTT. Its translation is CASSLRGGDTEAFF.

The chain joins TRBV30 to TRBJ1-1, with TRBD1 as a possible D gene (5 bases). This CDR3 is 17 amino acids long. V dropped 0 bases and J dropped 2 bases, with 19 bases sitting between them. The germline CDR1 and CDR2 sequences are GTSNPN and SVGIG (reference sequence). The CDR3 loop is CAWSVVEPGEPNTEAFF. DNA for the CDR3: TGTGCCTGGAGTGTGGTGGAGCCGGGGGAACCAAACACTGAAGCTTTCTTT.

The chain joins TRBV5-1 to TRBJ1-3; the match to TRBD1 covers 8 bases. The germline V gene encodes CDR1 SGHRS and CDR2 YFSETQ. CDR3 size: 18 residues. Trimming took 5 bases from V and 0 from J; bases not matched to a gene: 13. The CDR3 DNA reads as TGCGCCAGCAGTCACGGACAGGGCGTATTTCCCTCTGGAAACACCATATATTTT. Residues: CASSHGQGVFPSGNTIYF.

The chain employs TRBV19 and TRBJ1-5, with D perhaps TRBD1 (6 bases). CDR3 size: 16 residues. The germline gives CDR1 LNHDA, CDR2 SQIVND (reference sequence). Trimming shortened V by 10 bases and J by 0 bases, and 19 bases separated the two germline ends. The CDR3 reads CATRGQGPHSNQPQHF. DNA for the CDR3: TGTGCCACCAGGGGCCAAGGGCCCCATAGCAATCAGCCCCAGCATTTT.

CDR3 protein: CASSQDRQVSSGGNNEQFF. CDR3 DNA sequence: TGCGCCAGCAGCCAAGATCGCCAAGTCAGTAGCGGGGGAAACAATGAGCAGTTCTTC. The rearrangement joins TRBV4-3 to TRBJ2-1, with 9 bases identical to TRBD2. This CDR3 has 19 amino acids. Looked up from germline, CDR1 is LGHNA and CDR2 is YSLEER. V dropped 0 bases and J dropped 5; count of bases not matched to a gene: 14.

This chain uses TRBV27 with TRBJ2-7; 9 nucleotides match TRBD1. V shed 2 bases and J 2 bases; nucleotides not matched to a gene: 4. CDR3 length: 15 residues. In germline, CDR1 is MNHEY, CDR2 SMNVEV (reference sequence). The CDR3 bases are TGTGCCAGCAGTTTACATGGGGACAGGGCCTACGAGCAGTACTTC. Translated: CASSLHGDRAYEQYF.

This clone was counted between two and nine times. V is TRBV28 and J is TRBJ1-1, with D maybe TRBD1 (6 bases). The CDR3 runs 15 residues. Germline CDR1 MDHEN, CDR2 SYDVKM. Between the trimmed V and J ends, which lost 4 bases and 4 bases, there was a span of 16 bases. The CDR3 is CASSSSAGDGTEAFF. The CDR3 nucleotides read TGTGCCAGCAGTTCTTCCGCAGGGGATGGCACTGAAGCTTTCTTT.

The chain joins TRBV19 to TRBJ2-2; TRBD1 agrees at 12 bases. The CDR3 covers 17 residues. Germline loops: CDR1 LNHDA, CDR2 SQIVND (reference sequence). After removal of 4 bases from V and 5 bases from J, the junction contained 8 bases not matched to a gene. CDR3 loop: CASSTQPGQGATGELFF. The DNA for the CDR3 is TGTGCCAGTAGTACACAGCCGGGACAGGGGGCGACCGGGGAGCTGTTTTTT. Supplemented by reference TRBV19 and TRBJ2-2, the full variable domain reads DGGITQSPKYLFRKEGQNVTLSCEQNLNHDAMYWYRQDPGQGLRLIYYSQIVNDFQKGDIAEGYSVSREKKESFPLTVTSAQKNPTAFYLCASSTQPGQGATGELFFGEGSRLTVL.

The chain links TRBV6-5 to TRBJ1-1; possible D gene TRBD1, 5 bases. V was pared by 1 base and J by 1 base, with 10 bases between. The CDR3 runs 15 residues. Germline V gene sequence: CDR1 MNHEY, CDR2 SVGAGI. The CDR3 DNA sequence: TGTGCCAGCAGTTACTGTAGGGGAGGGAACACTGAAGCTTTCTTT. Its protein product is CASSYCRGGNTEAFF.

This sequence joins TRBV30 and TRBJ2-7; D is uncertain. With 1 base removed from V and 3 bases from J, the gap between germline ends came to 7 bases. CDR1 is GTSNPN, CDR2 SVGIG, per germline (reference sequence). The CDR3 has 12 residues. CDR3 coding DNA: TGTGCCTGGAGTGACAGATTCTACGAGCAGTACTTC. As protein: CAWSDRFYEQYF.

The J gene is TRBJ2-2, the V gene TRBV7-9; 7 positions match TRBD1. The CDR3 has 15 amino acids. V gave up 9 bases and J gave up 0 bases; unmatched junction bases: 7. The germline V gene has CDR1 SEHNR and CDR2 FQNEAQ (reference sequence). CDR3 loop: CASTDQGANTGELFF. In nucleotides, the CDR3 is TGTGCCAGTACAGACCAGGGGGCGAACACCGGGGAGCTGTTTTTT.

This clone was counted only a few times. V is TRBV19 and J is TRBJ1-6; D is perhaps TRBD1 (5 bases). CDR3 length: 15 residues. Germline lookup yields CDR1 LNHDA and CDR2 SQIVND (reference sequence). The V end was cut by 2 bases, the J end by 9 bases, with 14 bases between. The CDR3 sequence: CASSISGPSISPLHF. Here the CDR3 DNA reads TGTGCCAGTAGTATATCAGGGCCCTCGATTTCACCCCTCCACTTT.

This chain connects TRBV5-1 to TRBJ2-1; 7 nucleotides match TRBD1. The V gene end was trimmed by 1 base and the J gene end by 10 bases; junction bases not matched to a gene: 26. This CDR3 comprises 20 residues. CDR1 is SGHRS and CDR2 is YFSETQ in the germline V gene. CDR3: CASSLLGGDHSRLVGTEQFF. CDR3 coding DNA: TGCGCCAGCAGCTTGCTAGGGGGCGACCATTCACGTCTTGTCGGTACGGAGCAGTTCTTC.

The rearrangement joins TRBV15 to TRBJ1-1; D gene ambiguous. Germline CDR1 and CDR2: LNHNV and YYDKDF (reference sequence). This CDR3 contains 16 residues. Trimming stripped 1 base from V and 0 bases from J, with 12 bases between. In nucleotides, the CDR3 is TGTGCCACCAGCAGAGTCCGGGAAGGGCTGAACACTGAAGCTTTCTTT. This encodes CATSRVREGLNTEAFF.

The chain uses TRBV28 and TRBJ1-4, with a tentative D call TRBD1 (6 bases). CDR3 size: 15 residues. The ends were cut back, 6 bases at V and 5 bases at J, with 16 bases in the middle. Germline loops: CDR1 MDHEN, CDR2 SYDVKM. CDR3 DNA sequence: TGTGCCAGCAGCCGACACGGACAGTCGAATGAAAAACTGTTTTTT. As protein: CASSRHGQSNEKLFF. Variable domain in full (rest from reference TRBV28 and TRBJ1-4): DVKVTQSSRYLVKRTGEKVFLECVQDMDHENMFWYRQDPGLGLRLIYFSYDVKMKEKGDIPEGYSVSREKKERFSLILESASTNQTSMYLCASSRHGQSNEKLFFGSGTQLSVL.

V usage is TRBV15 and J usage is TRBJ1-2; 7 nucleotides agree with TRBD1. The CDR3 totals 15 residues. J lost 1 base, V lost 5 bases, and 7 bases had no gene match. The germline V gene has CDR1 LNHNV and CDR2 YYDKDF (reference sequence). Written as DNA, the CDR3 is TGTGCCACCAGCGGTAACAGGGGATATAACTATGGCTACACCTTC. Translated, it gives CATSGNRGYNYGYTF.

The chain carries TRBV27 and TRBJ2-7; possibly TRBD1 for D (5 bases). V was trimmed by 4 bases and J by 2 bases, leaving 9 bases between them. The CDR3 is made up of 13 amino acids. Germline CDR1 MNHEY, CDR2 SMNVEV (reference sequence). The CDR3 DNA sequence: TGTGCCAGCAGTTCTTTCAGGGCCTACGAGCAGTACTTC. Its protein is CASSSFRAYEQYF.

This clone was seen a single time. The chain uses TRBV5-4 and TRBJ2-7, with a possible D match to TRBD2 (5 bases). The CDR3 has 12 amino acids. Trimming stripped 3 bases from V and 5 bases from J, with 9 bases between. Germline CDR1 reads SGHNT; CDR2 reads YYREEE (reference sequence). CDR3 nucleotides: TGTGCCAGCAGCTCGACGGGGAACGAGCAGTACTTC. This encodes CASSSTGNEQYF.

CDR3 sequence (DNA): TGTGCCAGCAGCTTCCCCGGCACTGAAGCTTTCTTT. This sequence encodes CASSFPGTEAFF. V gene TRBV9 combines with J gene TRBJ1-1; no definite D call. CDR1 and CDR2 (germline): SGDLS, YYNGEE. Trimming shortened V by 4 bases and J by 4 bases, and 8 bases separated the two germline ends. CDR3 length equals 12 residues.